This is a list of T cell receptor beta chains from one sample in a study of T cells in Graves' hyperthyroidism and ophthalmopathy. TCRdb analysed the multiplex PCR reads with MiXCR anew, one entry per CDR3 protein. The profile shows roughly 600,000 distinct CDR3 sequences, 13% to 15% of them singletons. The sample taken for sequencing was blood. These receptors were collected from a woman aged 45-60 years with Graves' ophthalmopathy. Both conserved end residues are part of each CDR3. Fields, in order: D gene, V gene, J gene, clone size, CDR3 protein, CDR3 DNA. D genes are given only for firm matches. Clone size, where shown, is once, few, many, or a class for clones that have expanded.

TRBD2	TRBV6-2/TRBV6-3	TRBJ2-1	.	CASRPTSGKGSYNEQFF	TGTGCCAGCAGGCCTACTAGCGGGAAGGGGTCCTACAATGAGCAGTTCTTC
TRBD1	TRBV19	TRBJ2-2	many	CASTPIFSWDRDTGELFF	TGTGCCAGTACCCCGATCTTCAGCTGGGACAGGGACACCGGGGAGCTGTTTTTT
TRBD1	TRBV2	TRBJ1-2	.	CASRKQGADGYTF	TGTGCCAGCAGAAAACAGGGGGCGGATGGCTACACCTTC
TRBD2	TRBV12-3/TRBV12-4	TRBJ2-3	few	CASSPRERGTDTQYF	TGTGCCAGCAGCCCCAGGGAGCGGGGAACAGATACGCAGTATTTT
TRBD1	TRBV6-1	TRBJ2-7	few	CASRILGTGSHEQYF	TGTGCCAGCAGAATTCTTGGGACAGGGTCACACGAGCAGTACTTC
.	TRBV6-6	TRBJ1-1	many	CASSYSNGNTEAFF	TGTGCCAGCAGTTACTCGAACGGGAACACTGAAGCTTTCTTT
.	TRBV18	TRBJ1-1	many	CASSPTPGQGTEAFF	TGTGCCAGCTCACCAACTCCGGGTCAGGGCACTGAAGCTTTCTTT
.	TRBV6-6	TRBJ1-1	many	CASSYSLANTEAFF	TGTGCCAGCAGTTACTCTTTGGCGAACACTGAAGCTTTCTTT
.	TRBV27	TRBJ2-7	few	CASKTQGLISYEQYF	TGTGCCAGCAAGACTCAGGGTTTGATTTCCTACGAGCAGTACTTC
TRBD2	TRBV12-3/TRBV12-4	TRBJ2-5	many	CASSFRETSGQETQYF	TGTGCCAGCAGTTTTCGGGAGACTAGCGGGCAAGAGACCCAGTACTTC
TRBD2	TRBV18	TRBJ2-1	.	CASSPKAGGPEAPFF	TGTGCCAGCTCACCGAAAGCGGGAGGGCCTGAGGCCCCGTTCTTC
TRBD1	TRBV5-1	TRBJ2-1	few	CASSPRTGVYNEQFF	TGCGCCAGCAGCCCGAGGACAGGGGTTTACAATGAGCAGTTCTTC
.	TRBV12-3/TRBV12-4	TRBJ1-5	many	CASSFLGGNQPQHF	TGTGCCAGCAGTTTTTTGGGGGGCAATCAGCCCCAGCATTTT